This record covers a single T cell receptor beta chain. V shed 4 bases, J shed 12 bases, and the junction held 12 bases outside the gene matches. The CDR3 consists of 14 residues. Germline V lookup: CDR1 SGHDT, CDR2 YYEEEE. This specimen belongs to a study of cytomegalovirus exposure and HLA in healthy donors. Primers for the PCR totalled 60 Vbeta and 13 Jbeta. Data came from immunoSEQ multiplex PCR; TCRdb stores just in-frame clones and leaves some out. The profile covers some 180,000 clones, with 77% appearing a single time and about 4% taken by the ten largest. The TCR originated in a woman aged 55-70 years in good health and CMV-seropositive. This chain connects TRBV5-6 to TRBJ2-4; TRBD1 aligns across 8 bases. Sequenced material: PBMCs. The CDR3 nucleotides read TGTGCCAGCAGCGTCCGACAGGGGTTAGACAGTCAGTACTTC. Protein product: CASSVRQGLDSQYF.